Given below is one TCR beta chain in context. Its target is unknown. Using immunoSEQ multiplex PCR, the repertoire was profiled, and TCRdb retains in-frame clones only, with some absent. Of about 120,000 clones in the sample, around 93% were seen once. These data belong to a study of T cell responses to AZD1222 COVID-19 vaccine. Findings and limits, study-wide: Mapped onto spike, vaccine-associated CD4 TCRs spanned it and were dominant at 160-218 and 743-854.

Trimming removed 6 bases at V and 0 bases at J, with 14 bases between. The germline V gene encodes CDR1 KGHSH and CDR2 LQKENI. This CDR3 is 15 amino acids long. The input for sequencing was peripheral blood, taken 28 days after the second AZD1222 dose. The genes are TRBV18 and TRBJ1-2; D remains unclear. The source is an adult who received the AZD1222 COVID-19 vaccine. The CDR3 nucleotides read TGTGCCAGCTCCGGTGGCGGCAACTCTAACTATGGCTACACCTTC. Translating gives CASSGGGNSNYGYTF.